What follows are 6 T cell receptor beta chains derived from one specimen sequenced in a study of low-dose radiotherapy and immunotherapy resistance in tumors. Alpha and beta chains were covered, as first-strand cDNA relied on TRAV- and TRBV-specific primers. Both a constant-region primer and a V-primer adapter served to amplify TCRs across 20 PCR cycles. TCRdb analysed the reads with MiXCR anew, one entry per CDR3 protein. The repertoire has 8,500 to 10,000 distinct CDR3 sequences, 35% to 50% of them found once; the top ten carry 5% to 7%. The receptor source for this set is a human donor with advanced metastatic prostate, ovarian, gallbladder or colorectal cancer (not recorded which). This table probably holds off-target reads from a library built for another chain.

This clonotype showed up just a few times. The chain has TRBV14 and TRBJ1-1; possible D gene TRBD1, 5 bases. The germline V gene encodes CDR1 SGHDN and CDR2 FVKESK. Trimming removed 3 bases from V and 1 base from J, with 12 bases in between. The CDR3 loop spans 15 amino acids. CDR3 residues: CASSQVTGANTEAFF. CDR3 nucleotides: TGTGCCAGCAGCCAGGTCACCGGGGCGAACACTGAAGCTTTCTTT.

This chain joins TRBV4-1 and TRBJ2-7; D might be TRBD2 (5 bases). Per germline, CDR1 MGHRA and CDR2 YSYEKL. V lost 1 base and J 4 bases, leaving 11 bases between the germline ends. The CDR3 is 14 amino acids. The CDR3 reads CASSQVEGPYEQYF. The CDR3 nucleotides are TGCGCCAGCAGCCAAGTCGAGGGCCCGTACGAGCAGTACTTC.

The chain combines TRBV14 with TRBJ2-5, with D possibly being TRBD1 (5 bases). CDR3 length: 14 residues. Germline V gene sequence: CDR1 SGHDN, CDR2 FVKESK. V gave up 1 base and J gave up 5 bases, with 11 bases separating them. CDR3 sequence reads: CASSQGQGWETQYF. CDR3 in DNA: TGTGCCAGCAGCCAAGGCCAGGGTTGGGAGACCCAGTACTTC.

This clonotype occurred a few times. V is TRBV7-8 and J is TRBJ2-2; 12 bases map to TRBD2. The CDR3 length is 15 residues. Germline lookup yields CDR1 SGHVS and CDR2 FQNEAQ. V trimming: 5 bases; J trimming: 5 bases; junction bases outside the gene matches: 3. The chain's CDR3 is CASSLTSGGTGELFF. The CDR3 DNA reads TGTGCCAGCAGCCTGACTAGCGGGGGTACCGGGGAGCTGTTTTTT. The complete variable domain, with remaining parts taken from reference TRBV7-8 and TRBJ2-2, reads GAGVSQSPRYKVAKRGQDVALRCDPISGHVSLFWYQQALGQGPEFLTYFQNEAQLDKSGLPSDRFFAERPEGSVSTLKIQRTQQEDSAVYLCASSLTSGGTGELFFGEGSRLTVL.

The CDR3 protein is CASSLRSQPQHF. In DNA form, the CDR3 reads TGTGCCAGCAGCTTAAGGTCTCAGCCCCAGCATTTT. The chain carries TRBV13 and TRBJ1-5; D gene ambiguous. The CDR3 has 12 amino acids. The V and J ends lost 2 bases and 6 bases respectively, with 5 bases between them. Germline CDR1 and CDR2: PRHDT and FYEKMQ (reference sequence).

This clonotype was observed a handful of times. The gene calls are TRBV5-1 and TRBJ1-1; D remains ambiguous. The CDR3 runs to 15 residues. V shed 0 bases and J shed 0 bases, with 9 bases lying between them. The germline V gene has CDR1 SGHRS and CDR2 YFSETQ. For the CDR3, the DNA is TGCGCCAGCAGCTTGGTAGAGAGGGTGAACACTGAAGCTTTCTTT. This gives the protein CASSLVERVNTEAFF.